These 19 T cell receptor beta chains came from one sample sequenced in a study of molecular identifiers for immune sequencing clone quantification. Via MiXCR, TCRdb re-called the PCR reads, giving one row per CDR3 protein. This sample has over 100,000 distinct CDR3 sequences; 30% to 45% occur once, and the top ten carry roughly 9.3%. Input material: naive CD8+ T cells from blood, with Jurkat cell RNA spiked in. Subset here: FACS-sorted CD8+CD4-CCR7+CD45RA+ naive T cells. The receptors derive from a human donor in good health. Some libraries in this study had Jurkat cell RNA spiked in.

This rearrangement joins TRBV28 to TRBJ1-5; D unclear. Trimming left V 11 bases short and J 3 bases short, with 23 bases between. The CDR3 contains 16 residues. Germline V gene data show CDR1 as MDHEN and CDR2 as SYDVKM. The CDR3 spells CAGISQRYKINQPQHF. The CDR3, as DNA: TGTGCCGGCATATCTCAAAGGTACAAAATCAATCAGCCCCAGCATTTT.

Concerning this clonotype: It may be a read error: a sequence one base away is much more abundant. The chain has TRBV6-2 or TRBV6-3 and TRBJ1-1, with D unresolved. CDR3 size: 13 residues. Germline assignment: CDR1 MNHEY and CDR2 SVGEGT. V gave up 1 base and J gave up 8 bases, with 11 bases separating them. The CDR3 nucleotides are TGTGCCAGCAGTTACTTGATCAGGCACGAAGCTTTCTTT. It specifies CASSYLIRHEAFF.

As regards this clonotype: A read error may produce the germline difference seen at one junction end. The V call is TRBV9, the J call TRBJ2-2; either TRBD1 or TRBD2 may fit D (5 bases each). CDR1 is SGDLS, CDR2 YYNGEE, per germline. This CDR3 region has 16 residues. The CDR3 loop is CASSVALRDDTGELSF. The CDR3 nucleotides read TGTGCCAGCAGCGTAGCTCTCAGGGATGACACCGGGGAGCTGTCTTTT.

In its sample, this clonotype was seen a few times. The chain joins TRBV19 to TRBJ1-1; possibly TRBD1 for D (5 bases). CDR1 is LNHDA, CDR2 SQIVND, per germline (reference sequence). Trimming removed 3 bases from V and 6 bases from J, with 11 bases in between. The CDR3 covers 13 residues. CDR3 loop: CASSIPGLSEAFF. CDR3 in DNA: TGTGCCAGTAGTATTCCAGGGTTATCTGAAGCTTTCTTT.

For the CDR3, the DNA is TGTGCCAGCAGCCCCAGCGGGTTGCGGCAAGAGACCCAGTACTTC. Amino acid sequence: CASSPSGLRQETQYF. The chain couples TRBV7-9 to TRBJ2-5; a weak D match, TRBD2 (6 bases). From germline, CDR1 is SEHNR and CDR2 FQNEAQ (reference sequence). The CDR3 is made up of 15 amino acids. V lost 5 bases to trimming and J lost 2 bases, with 15 bases between them.

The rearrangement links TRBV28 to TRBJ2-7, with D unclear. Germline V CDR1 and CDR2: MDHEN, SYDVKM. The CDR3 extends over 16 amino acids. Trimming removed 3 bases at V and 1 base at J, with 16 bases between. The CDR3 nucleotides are TGTGCCAGCAGTTTGTGGTGGTCAGTTTTTTCCTACGAGCAGTACTTC. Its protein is CASSLWWSVFSYEQYF.

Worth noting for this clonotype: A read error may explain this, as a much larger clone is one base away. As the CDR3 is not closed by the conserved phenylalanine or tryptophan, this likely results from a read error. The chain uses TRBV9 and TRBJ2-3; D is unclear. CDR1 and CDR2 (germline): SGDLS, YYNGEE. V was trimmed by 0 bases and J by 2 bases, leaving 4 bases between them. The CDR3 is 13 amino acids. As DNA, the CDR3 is TGTGCCAGCAGCGTAGTTAACACAGATACGCAGTATTCT. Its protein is CASSVVNTDTQYS.

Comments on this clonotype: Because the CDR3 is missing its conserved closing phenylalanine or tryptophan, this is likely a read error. The CDR3 spells CASRMGVFGTDTQYL. The CDR3 DNA reads as TGTGCCAGCAGAATGGGAGTATTTGGCACAGATACGCAGTATCTC. The chain recombines TRBV7-2 with TRBJ2-3, with D perhaps matching TRBD2 (5 bases). This CDR3 has 15 amino acids. Germline CDR1 SGHTA, CDR2 FQGNSA. The ends were cut back, 6 bases at V and 1 base at J, with 14 bases in the middle.

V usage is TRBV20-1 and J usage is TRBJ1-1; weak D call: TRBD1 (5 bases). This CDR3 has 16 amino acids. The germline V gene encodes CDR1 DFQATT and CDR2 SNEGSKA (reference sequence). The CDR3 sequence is CSADGGDSDMNTEAFF. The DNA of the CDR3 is TGCAGCGCCGACGGCGGTGACAGTGACATGAACACTGAAGCTTTCTTT.

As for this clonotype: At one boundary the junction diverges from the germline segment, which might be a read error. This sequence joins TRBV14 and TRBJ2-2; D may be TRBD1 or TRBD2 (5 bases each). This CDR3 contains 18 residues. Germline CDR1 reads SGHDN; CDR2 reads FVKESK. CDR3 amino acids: CAGSQDRAEWECTGELFF. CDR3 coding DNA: TGTGCCGGCAGCCAAGACAGAGCAGAGTGGGAGTGCACCGGGGAGCTGTTTTTT.

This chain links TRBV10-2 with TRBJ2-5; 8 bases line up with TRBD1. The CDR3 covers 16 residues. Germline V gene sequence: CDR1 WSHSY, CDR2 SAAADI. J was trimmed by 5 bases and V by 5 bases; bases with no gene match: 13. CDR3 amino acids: CASSFIQGAQEETQYF. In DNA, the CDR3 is TGCGCCAGCAGTTTCATCCAGGGGGCGCAAGAGGAGACCCAGTACTTC.

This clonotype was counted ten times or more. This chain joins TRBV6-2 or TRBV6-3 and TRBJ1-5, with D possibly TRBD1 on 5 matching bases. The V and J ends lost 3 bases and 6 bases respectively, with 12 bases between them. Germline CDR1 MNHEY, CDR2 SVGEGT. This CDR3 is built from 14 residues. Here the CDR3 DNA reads TGTGCCAGCAGTTATACCAGGGTTACTCAGCCCCAGCATTTT. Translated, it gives CASSYTRVTQPQHF.

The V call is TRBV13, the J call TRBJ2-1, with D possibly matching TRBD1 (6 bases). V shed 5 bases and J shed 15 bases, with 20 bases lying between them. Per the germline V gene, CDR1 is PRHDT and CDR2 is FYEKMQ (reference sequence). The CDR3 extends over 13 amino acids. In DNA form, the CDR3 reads TGTGCCAGCAGCCCCTCAGGGGTGGGGGTTGCGTTCTTC. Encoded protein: CASSPSGVGVAFF. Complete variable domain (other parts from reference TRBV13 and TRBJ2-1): AAGVIQSPRHLIKEKRETATLKCYPIPRHDTVYWYQQGPGQDPQFLISFYEKMQSDKGSIPDRFSAQQFSDYHSELNMSSLELGDSALYFCASSPSGVGVAFFGPGTRLTVL.

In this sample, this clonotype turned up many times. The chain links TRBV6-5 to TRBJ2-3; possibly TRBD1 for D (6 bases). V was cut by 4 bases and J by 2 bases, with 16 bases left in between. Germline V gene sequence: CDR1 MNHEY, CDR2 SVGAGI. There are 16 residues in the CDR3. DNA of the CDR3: TGTGCCAGCAGTTTACTGGACAGCCGTGCCACAGATACGCAGTATTTT. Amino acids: CASSLLDSRATDTQYF.

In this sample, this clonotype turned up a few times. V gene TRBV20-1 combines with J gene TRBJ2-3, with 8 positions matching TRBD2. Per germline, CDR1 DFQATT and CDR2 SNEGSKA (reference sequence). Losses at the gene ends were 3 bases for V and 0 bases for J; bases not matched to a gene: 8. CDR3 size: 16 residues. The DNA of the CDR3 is TGCAGTGCTAGTTTAGGACTAGCCCTAAGCACAGATACGCAGTATTTT. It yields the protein CSASLGLALSTDTQYF.

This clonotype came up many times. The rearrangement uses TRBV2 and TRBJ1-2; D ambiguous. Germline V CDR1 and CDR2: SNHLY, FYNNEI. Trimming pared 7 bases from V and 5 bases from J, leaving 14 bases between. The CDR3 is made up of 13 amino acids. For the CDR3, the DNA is TGTGCCAGCACTGGAGGGCCGAGATATGGCTACACCTTC. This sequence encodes CASTGGPRYGYTF.

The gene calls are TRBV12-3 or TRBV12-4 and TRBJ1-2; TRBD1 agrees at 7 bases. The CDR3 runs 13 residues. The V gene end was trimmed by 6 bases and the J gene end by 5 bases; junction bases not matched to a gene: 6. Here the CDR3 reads CASSGTETYGYTF. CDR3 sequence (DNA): TGTGCCAGCAGCGGGACAGAAACTTATGGCTACACCTTC.

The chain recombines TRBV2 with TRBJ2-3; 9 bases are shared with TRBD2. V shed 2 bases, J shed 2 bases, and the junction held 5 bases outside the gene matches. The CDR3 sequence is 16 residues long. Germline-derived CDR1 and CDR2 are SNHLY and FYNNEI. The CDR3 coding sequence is TGTGCCAGCAGTGAATTAGGACTAGCGTACACAGATACGCAGTATTTT. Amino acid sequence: CASSELGLAYTDTQYF.

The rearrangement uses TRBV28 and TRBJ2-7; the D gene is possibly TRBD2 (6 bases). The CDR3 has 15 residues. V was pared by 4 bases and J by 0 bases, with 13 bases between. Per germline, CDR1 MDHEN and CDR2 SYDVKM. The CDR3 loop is CASSSMDYSSYEQYF. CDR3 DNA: TGTGCCAGCAGTTCCATGGACTATAGCTCCTACGAGCAGTACTTC.